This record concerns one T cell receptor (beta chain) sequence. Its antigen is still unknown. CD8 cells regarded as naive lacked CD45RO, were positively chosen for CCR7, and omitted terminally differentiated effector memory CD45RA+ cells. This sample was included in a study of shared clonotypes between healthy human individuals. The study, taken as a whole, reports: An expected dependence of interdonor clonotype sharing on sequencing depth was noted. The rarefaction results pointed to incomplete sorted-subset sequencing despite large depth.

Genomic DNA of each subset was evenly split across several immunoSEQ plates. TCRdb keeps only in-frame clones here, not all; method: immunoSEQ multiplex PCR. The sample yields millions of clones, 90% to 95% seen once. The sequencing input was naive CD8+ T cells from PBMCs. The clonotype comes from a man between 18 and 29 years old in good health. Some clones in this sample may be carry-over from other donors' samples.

The CDR3 loop is CAIPNRVSSYEQYF. The CDR3 DNA reads as TGTGCCATCCCAAACCGAGTGAGCTCCTACGAGCAGTACTTC. The chain combines TRBV21-1 with TRBJ2-7; the table's TRBD2 call for D was not verified on the DNA. TRBV21-1 is a pseudogene segment. The CDR3 contains 14 residues.